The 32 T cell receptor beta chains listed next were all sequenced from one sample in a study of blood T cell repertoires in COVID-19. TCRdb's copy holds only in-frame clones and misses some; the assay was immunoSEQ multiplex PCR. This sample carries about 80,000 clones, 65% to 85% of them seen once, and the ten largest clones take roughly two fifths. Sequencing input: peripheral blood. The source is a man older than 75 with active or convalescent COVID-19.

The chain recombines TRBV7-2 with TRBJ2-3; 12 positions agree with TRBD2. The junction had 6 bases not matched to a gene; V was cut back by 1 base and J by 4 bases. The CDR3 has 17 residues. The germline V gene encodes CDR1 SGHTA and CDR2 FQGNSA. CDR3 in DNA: TGTGCCAGCAGCTTAGTCGGGCTAGCGGGAGGGGCAGATACGCAGTATTTT. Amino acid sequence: CASSLVGLAGGADTQYF.

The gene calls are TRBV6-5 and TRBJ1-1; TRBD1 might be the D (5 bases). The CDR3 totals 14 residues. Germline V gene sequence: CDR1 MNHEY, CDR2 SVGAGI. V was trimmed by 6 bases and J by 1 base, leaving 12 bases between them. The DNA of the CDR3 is TGTGCCAGCAGCCACATGACAGCGAACACTGAAGCTTTCTTT. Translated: CASSHMTANTEAFF.

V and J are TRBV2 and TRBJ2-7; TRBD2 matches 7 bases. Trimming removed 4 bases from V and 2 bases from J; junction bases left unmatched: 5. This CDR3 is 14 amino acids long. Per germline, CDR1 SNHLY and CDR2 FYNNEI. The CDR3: CASSAAGETYEQYF. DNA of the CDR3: TGTGCCAGCAGTGCGGCGGGAGAGACCTACGAGCAGTACTTC.

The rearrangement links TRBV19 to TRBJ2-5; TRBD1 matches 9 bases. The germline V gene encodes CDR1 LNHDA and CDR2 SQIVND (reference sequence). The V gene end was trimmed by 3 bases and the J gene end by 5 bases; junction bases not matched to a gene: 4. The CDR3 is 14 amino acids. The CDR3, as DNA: TGTGCCAGTAGTATGCGACAGGGGGGGGAGACCCAGTACTTC. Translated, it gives CASSMRQGGETQYF.

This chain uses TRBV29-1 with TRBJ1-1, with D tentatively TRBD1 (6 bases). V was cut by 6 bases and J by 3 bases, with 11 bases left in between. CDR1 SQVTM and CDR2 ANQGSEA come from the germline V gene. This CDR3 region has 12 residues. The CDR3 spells CSVLKGDTEAFF. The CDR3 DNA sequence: TGCAGCGTCTTGAAGGGGGACACTGAAGCTTTCTTT.

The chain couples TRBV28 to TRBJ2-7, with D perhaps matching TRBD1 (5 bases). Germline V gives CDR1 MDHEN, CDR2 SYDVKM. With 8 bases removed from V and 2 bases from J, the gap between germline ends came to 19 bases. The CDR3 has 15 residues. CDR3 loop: CASETQGLGPYEQYF. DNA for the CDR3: TGTGCCAGCGAGACTCAGGGCCTAGGTCCCTACGAGCAGTACTTC.

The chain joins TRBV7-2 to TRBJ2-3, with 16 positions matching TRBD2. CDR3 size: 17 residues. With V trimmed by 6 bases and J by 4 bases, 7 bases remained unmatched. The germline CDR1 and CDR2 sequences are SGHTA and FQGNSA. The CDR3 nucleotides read TGTGCCAGCAGTCAGGGACTAGCGGGAGGGTTTGCAGATACGCAGTATTTT. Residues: CASSQGLAGGFADTQYF.

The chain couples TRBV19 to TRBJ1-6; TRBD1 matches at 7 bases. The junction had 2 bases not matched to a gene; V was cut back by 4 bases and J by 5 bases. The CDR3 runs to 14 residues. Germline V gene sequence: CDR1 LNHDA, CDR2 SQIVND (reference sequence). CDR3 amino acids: CASSTTGHNSPLHF. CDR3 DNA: TGTGCCAGTAGTACGACAGGGCATAATTCACCCCTCCACTTT.

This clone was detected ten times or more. The CDR3 sequence is CASSYTGQHQETQYF. In DNA, the CDR3 is TGTGCCAGCAGTTACACTGGACAGCACCAAGAGACCCAGTACTTC. The V call is TRBV6-6, the J call TRBJ2-5; the D gene is possibly TRBD1 (6 bases). Between the trimmed V and J ends, which lost 2 bases and 0 bases, there was a span of 10 bases. Germline CDR1 reads MNHNY; CDR2 reads SVGAGI (reference sequence). The CDR3 consists of 15 residues.

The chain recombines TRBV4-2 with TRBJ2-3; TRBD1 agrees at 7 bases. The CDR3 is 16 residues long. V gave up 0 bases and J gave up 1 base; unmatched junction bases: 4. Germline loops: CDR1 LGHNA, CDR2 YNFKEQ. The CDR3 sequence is CASSQEVQGGTDTQYF. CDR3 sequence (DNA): TGTGCCAGCAGCCAAGAAGTTCAGGGGGGCACAGATACGCAGTATTTT.

Here the CDR3 DNA reads TGCGCCAGCAGCCAGGGCTTCCCGGGACAGAATAAATACAATGAGCAGTTCTTC. It translates to CASSQGFPGQNKYNEQFF. The V and J genes are TRBV4-1 and TRBJ2-1, with 7 bases that match TRBD1. The CDR3 contains 18 residues. Germline-derived CDR1 and CDR2 are MGHRA and YSYEKL. V lost 3 bases to trimming and J lost 4 bases; unmatched junction nucleotides: 15.

The CDR3 DNA reads as TGCGCCAGCTCCGGGACAGGGTCCTACGAGCAGTACTTC. It is translated as CASSGTGSYEQYF. The rearrangement uses TRBV5-1 and TRBJ2-7; 9 bases match TRBD1. Germline CDR1 SGHRS, CDR2 YFSETQ. This CDR3 is built from 13 residues. Trimming took 7 bases from V and 1 from J; bases not matched to a gene: 3.

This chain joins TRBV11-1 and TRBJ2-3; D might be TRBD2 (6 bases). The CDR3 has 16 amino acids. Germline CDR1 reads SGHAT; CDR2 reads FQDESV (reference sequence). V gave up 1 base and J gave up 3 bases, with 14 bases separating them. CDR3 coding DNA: TGTGCCAGCAGCTTAGGGTGGAACGCGGGGACAGATACGCAGTATTTT. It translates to CASSLGWNAGTDTQYF.

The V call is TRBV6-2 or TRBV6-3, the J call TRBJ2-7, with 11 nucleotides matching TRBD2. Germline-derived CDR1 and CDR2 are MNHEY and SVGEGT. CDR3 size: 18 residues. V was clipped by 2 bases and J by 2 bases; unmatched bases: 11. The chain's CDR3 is CASSYGGLAGGKTYEQYF. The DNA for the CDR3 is TGTGCCAGCAGTTACGGGGGCCTAGCGGGAGGAAAGACCTACGAGCAGTACTTC.

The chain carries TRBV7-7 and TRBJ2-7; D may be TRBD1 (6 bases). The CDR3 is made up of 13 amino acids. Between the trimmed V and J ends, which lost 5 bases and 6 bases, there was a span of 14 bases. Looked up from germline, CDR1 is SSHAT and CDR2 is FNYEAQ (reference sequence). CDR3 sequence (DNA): TGTGCCAGCAGCCTCCAAGGGGGAAGCGAGCAGTACTTC. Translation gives CASSLQGGSEQYF.

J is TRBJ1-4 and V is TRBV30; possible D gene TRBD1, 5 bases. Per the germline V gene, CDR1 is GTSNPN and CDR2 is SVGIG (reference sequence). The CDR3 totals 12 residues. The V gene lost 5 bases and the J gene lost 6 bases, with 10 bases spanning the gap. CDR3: CAWGRGDEKLFF. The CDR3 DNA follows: TGTGCCTGGGGAAGGGGTGATGAAAAACTGTTTTTT. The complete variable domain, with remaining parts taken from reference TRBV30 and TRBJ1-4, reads SQTIHQWPATLVQPVGSPLSLECTVEGTSNPNLYWYRQAAGRGLQLLFYSVGIGQISSEVPQNLSASRPQDRQFILSSKKLLLSDSGFYLCAWGRGDEKLFFGSGTQLSVL.

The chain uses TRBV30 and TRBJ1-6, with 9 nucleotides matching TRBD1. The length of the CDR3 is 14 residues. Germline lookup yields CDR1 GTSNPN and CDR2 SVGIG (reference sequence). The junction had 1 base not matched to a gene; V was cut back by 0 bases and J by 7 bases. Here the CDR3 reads CAWSVDRGNSPLHF. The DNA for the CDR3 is TGTGCCTGGAGTGTTGACAGGGGGAATTCACCCCTCCACTTT.

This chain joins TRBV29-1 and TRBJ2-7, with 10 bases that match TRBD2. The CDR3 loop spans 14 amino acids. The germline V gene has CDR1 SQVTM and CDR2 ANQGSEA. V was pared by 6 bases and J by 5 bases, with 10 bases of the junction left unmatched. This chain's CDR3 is CSVLPLAGVNEQYF. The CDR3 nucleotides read TGCAGCGTCCTCCCCCTAGCGGGAGTCAACGAGCAGTACTTC.

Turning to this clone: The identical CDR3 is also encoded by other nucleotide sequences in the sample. The CDR3 loop reads CASSLLGGSYEQYF. CDR3 DNA sequence: TGCGCCAGCAGCTTATTGGGAGGCTCCTACGAGCAGTACTTC. J is TRBJ2-7 and V is TRBV5-1, with TRBD2 as a possible D gene (6 bases). CDR1 and CDR2 (germline): SGHRS, YFSETQ. V lost 2 bases and J 0 bases, leaving 9 bases between the germline ends. CDR3 length: 14 residues.

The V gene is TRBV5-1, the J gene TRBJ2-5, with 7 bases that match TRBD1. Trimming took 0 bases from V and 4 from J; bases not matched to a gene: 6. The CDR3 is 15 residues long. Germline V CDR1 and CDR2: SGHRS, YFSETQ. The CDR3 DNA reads TGCGCCAGCAGCTTGGTATCAGGGGGAAGAGAGACCCAGTACTTC. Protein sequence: CASSLVSGGRETQYF.

Here the CDR3 reads CASSVDGIRERQETQYF. The CDR3 DNA follows: TGTGCCAGCAGCGTAGACGGAATTCGGGAGCGTCAAGAGACCCAGTACTTC. V is TRBV9 and J is TRBJ2-5, with TRBD2 as a possible D gene (6 bases). This CDR3 is built from 17 residues. From germline, CDR1 is SGDLS and CDR2 YYNGEE. The V end lost 0 bases, the J end lost 2 bases, and 17 bases lay between the germline ends.

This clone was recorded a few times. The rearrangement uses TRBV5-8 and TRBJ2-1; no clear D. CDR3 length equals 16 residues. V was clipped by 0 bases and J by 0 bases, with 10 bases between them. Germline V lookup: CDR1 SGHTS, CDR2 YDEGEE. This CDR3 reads CASSLDGSRSYNEQFF. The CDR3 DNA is TGTGCCAGCAGCTTGGACGGGTCCCGCTCCTACAATGAGCAGTTCTTC.

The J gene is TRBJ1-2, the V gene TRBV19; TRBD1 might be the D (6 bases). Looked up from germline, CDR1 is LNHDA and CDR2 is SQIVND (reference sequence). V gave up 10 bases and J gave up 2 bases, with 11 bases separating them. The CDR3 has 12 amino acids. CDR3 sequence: CAKPGHNYGYTF. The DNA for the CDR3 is TGTGCCAAGCCGGGACACAACTATGGCTACACCTTC.

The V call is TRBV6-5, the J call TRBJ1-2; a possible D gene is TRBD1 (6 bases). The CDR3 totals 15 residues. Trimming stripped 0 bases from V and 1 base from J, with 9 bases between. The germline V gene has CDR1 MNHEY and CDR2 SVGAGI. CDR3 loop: CASSYSAGVNYGYTF. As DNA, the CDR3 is TGTGCCAGCAGTTACTCGGCAGGGGTTAACTATGGCTACACCTTC.

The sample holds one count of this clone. This CDR3 is CASTTGGRYEQYF. DNA for the CDR3: TGTGCCAGCACAACGGGGGGCCGCTACGAGCAGTACTTC. The chain joins TRBV6-5 to TRBJ2-7, with D possibly being TRBD2 (7 bases). Trimming cost V 7 bases and J 3 bases, with 13 bases left between them. Per germline, CDR1 MNHEY and CDR2 SVGAGI. The CDR3 loop spans 13 amino acids.

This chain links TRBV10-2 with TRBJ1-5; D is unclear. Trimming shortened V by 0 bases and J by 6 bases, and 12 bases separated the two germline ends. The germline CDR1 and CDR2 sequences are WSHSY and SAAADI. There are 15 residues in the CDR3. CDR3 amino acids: CASSESVGMRQPQHF. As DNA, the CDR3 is TGCGCCAGCAGTGAGTCGGTGGGCATGCGTCAGCCCCAGCATTTT.

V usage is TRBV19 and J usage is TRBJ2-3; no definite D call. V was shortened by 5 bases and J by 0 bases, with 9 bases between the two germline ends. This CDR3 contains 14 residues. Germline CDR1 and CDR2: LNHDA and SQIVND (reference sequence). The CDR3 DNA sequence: TGTGCCAGTAGTCAGCGAACTAGCACAGATACGCAGTATTTT. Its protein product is CASSQRTSTDTQYF.

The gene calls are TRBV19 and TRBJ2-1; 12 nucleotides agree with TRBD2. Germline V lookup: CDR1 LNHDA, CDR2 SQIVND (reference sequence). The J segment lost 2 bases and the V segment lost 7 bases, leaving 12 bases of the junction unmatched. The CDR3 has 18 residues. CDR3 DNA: TGTGCCAGTAACAGCGGGCTAGCGGGAGGGCCCCCCTACAATGAGCAGTTCTTC. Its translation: CASNSGLAGGPPYNEQFF.

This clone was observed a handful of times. The CDR3 protein is CASSLVGFGAYEQYF. DNA of the CDR3: TGTGCCAGCAGCTTAGTAGGTTTCGGAGCCTACGAGCAGTACTTC. The V gene is TRBV7-2, the J gene TRBJ2-7; D gene uncertain. Germline assignment: CDR1 SGHTA and CDR2 FQGNSA. The CDR3 totals 15 residues. V shed 1 base and J shed 2 bases, with 12 bases lying between them.

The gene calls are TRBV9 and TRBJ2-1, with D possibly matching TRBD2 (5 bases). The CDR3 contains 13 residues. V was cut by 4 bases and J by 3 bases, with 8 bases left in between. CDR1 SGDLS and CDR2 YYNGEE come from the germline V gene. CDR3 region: CASSSGNYNEQFF. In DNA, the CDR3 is TGTGCCAGCAGCTCCGGGAACTACAATGAGCAGTTCTTC.

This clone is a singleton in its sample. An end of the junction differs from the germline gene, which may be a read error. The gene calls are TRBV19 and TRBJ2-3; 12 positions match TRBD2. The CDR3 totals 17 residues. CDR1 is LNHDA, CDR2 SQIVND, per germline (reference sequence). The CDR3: CACSGAGLAGGGDTQYF. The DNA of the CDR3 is TGTGCCTGTAGTGGGGCCGGGCTAGCGGGGGGGGGAGATACGCAGTATTTT. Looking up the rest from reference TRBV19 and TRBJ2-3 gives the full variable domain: DGGITQSPKYLFRKEGQNVTLSCEQNLNHDAMYWYRQDPGQGLRLIYYSQIVNDFQKGDIAEGYSVSREKKESFPLTVTSAQKNPTAFYLCACSGAGLAGGGDTQYFGPGTRLTVL.

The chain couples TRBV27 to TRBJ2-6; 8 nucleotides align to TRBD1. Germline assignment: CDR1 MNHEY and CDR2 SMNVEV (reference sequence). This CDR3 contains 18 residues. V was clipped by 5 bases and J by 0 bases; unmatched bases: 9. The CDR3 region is CASSLPTGVGSGANVLTF. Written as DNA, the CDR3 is TGTGCCAGCAGTCTCCCGACAGGGGTCGGCTCTGGGGCCAACGTCCTGACTTTC.